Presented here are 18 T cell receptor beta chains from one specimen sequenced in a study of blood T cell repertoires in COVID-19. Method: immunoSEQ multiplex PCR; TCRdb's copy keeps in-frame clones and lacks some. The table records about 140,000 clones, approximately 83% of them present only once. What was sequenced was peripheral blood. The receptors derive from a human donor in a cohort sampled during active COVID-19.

CDR3 protein: CASSGTSGSYEQYF. CDR3 nucleotide sequence: TGTGCCAGCAGCGGTACTAGCGGATCCTACGAGCAGTACTTC. The rearrangement links TRBV5-4 to TRBJ2-7; 8 bases align to TRBD2. Trimming removed 4 bases from V and 1 base from J; junction bases left unmatched: 4. CDR3 length equals 14 residues. Germline CDR1 SGHNT, CDR2 YYREEE (reference sequence).

CDR3 bases: TGTGCCACCAGTGACCCCGTTAATAGCTTGGAGACCCAGTACTTC. The encoded protein is CATSDPVNSLETQYF. V gene TRBV24-1 combines with J gene TRBJ2-5, with D hard to call. V lost 4 bases, J lost 5 bases, and 16 bases lay in between. This CDR3 is 15 amino acids long. Looked up from germline, CDR1 is KGHDR and CDR2 is SFDVKD.

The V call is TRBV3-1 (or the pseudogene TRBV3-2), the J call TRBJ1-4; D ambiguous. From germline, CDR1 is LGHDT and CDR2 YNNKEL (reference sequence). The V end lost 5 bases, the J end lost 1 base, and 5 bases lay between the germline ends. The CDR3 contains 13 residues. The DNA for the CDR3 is TGTGCCAGCAGCTTACAAACTAATGAAAAACTGTTTTTT. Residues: CASSLQTNEKLFF.

For the CDR3, the DNA is TGTGCCAGCAGCCTGTCGCCCTCGGGGGGGACAGATACGCAGTATTTT. Its translation: CASSLSPSGGTDTQYF. The chain employs TRBV11-2 and TRBJ2-3; 8 bases align to TRBD2. The CDR3 is 16 residues long. CDR1 is SGHAT, CDR2 FQNNGV, per germline. V was pared by 5 bases and J by 3 bases, with 10 bases of the junction left unmatched.

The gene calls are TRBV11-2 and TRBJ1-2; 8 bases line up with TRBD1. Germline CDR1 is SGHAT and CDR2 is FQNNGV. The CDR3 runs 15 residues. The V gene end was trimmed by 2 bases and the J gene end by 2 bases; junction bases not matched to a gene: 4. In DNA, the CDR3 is TGTGCCAGCAGCTTATGGACAGGGTGGAACTATGGCTACACCTTC. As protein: CASSLWTGWNYGYTF.

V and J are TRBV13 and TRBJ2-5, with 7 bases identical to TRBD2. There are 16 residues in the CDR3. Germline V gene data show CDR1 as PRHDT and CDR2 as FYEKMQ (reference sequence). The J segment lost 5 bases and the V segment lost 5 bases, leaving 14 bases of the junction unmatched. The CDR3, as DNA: TGTGCCAGCAGCCGAGACTCTAGCGGTCTAGGGGAGACCCAGTACTTC. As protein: CASSRDSSGLGETQYF.

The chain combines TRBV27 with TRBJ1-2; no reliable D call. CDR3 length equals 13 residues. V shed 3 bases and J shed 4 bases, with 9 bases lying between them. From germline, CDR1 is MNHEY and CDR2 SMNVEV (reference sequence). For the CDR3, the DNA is TGTGCCAGCAGTTTGAGACAAAGCTATGGCTACACCTTC. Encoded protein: CASSLRQSYGYTF.

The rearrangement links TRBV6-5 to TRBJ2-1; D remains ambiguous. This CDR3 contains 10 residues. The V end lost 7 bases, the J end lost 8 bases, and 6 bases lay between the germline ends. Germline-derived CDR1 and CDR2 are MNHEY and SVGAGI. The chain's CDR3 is CASISYEQFF. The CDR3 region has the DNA TGTGCCAGCATCTCCTATGAGCAGTTCTTC.

The CDR3 sequence: CASSFQLGDNEQFF. The DNA of the CDR3 is TGTGCCAGCAGCTTTCAACTTGGAGACAATGAGCAGTTCTTC. The V and J genes are TRBV11-2 and TRBJ2-1; unclear D gene. V was shortened by 3 bases and J by 5 bases, with 11 bases between the two germline ends. The CDR3 spans 14 residues. Looked up from germline, CDR1 is SGHAT and CDR2 is FQNNGV.

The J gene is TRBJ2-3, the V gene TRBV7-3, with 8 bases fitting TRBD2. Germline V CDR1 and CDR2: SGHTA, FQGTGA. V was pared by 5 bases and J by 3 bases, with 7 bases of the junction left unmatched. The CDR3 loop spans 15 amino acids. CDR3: CASSREREKTDTQYF. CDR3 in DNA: TGTGCCAGCAGCCGAGAGCGGGAGAAAACAGATACGCAGTATTTT.

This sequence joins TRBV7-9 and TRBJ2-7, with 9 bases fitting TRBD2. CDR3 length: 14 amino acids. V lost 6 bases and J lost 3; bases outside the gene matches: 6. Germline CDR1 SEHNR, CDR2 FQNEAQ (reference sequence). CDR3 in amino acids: CASRPIAGDYEQYF. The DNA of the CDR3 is TGTGCCAGCAGACCTATAGCGGGAGACTACGAGCAGTACTTC.

The DNA for the CDR3 is TGTGCCAGCAGCCCCGGGGGGGAGAATACAGATACGCAGTATTTT. It translates to CASSPGGENTDTQYF. The rearrangement links TRBV4-2 to TRBJ2-3; 8 nucleotides match TRBD2. CDR1 and CDR2 from the germline V gene are LGHNA and YNFKEQ. This CDR3 is built from 15 residues. Trimming took 4 bases from V and 3 from J; bases not matched to a gene: 6.

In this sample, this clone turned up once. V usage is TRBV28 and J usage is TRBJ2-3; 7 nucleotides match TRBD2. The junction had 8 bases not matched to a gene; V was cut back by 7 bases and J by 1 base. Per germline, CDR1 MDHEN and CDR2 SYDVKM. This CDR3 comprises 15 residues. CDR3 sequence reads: CASTYSGLRTDTQYF. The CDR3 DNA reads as TGTGCCAGCACTTACTCGGGACTACGCACAGATACGCAGTATTTT.

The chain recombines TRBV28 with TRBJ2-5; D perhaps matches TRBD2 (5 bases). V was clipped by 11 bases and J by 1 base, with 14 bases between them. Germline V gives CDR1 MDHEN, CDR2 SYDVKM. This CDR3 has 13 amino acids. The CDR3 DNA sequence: TGTGCCGTAGAGGGCCGGGGCCAAGAGACCCAGTACTTC. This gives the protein CAVEGRGQETQYF.

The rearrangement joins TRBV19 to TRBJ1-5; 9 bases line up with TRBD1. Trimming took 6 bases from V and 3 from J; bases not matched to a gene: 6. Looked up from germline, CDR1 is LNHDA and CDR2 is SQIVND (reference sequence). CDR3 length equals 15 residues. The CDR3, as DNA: TGTGCCAGTAGGATTTGGGACAGGGCCAATCAGCCCCAGCATTTT. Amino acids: CASRIWDRANQPQHF.

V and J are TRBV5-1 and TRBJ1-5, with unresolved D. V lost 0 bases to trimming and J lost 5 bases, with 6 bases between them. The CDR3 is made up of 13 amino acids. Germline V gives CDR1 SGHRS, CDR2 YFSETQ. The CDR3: CASSLGPDQPQHF. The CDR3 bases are TGCGCCAGCAGCTTGGGTCCGGATCAGCCCCAGCATTTT.

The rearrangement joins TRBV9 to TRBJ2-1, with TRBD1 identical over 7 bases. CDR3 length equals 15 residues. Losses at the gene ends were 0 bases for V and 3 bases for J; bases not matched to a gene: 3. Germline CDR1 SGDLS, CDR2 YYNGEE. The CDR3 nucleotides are TGTGCCAGCAGCGTAGAGGGACAGATCTACAATGAGCAGTTCTTC. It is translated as CASSVEGQIYNEQFF.

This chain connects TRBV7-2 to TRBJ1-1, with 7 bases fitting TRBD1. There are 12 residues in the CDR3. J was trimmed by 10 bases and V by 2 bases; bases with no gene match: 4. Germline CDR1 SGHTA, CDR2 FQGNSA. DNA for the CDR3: TGTGCCAGCAGCTTATATACAGGGGCAGCTTTCTTT. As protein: CASSLYTGAAFF.